The next 26 T cell receptor beta chains were all read from a single sample in a study of blood T cell repertoires in COVID-19 (dated by TCRdb to 2020 to 2022). Library creation used the immunoSEQ multiplex PCR assay. Imported from immuneACCESS, the table was reduced by TCRdb to in-frame sequences with V and J called. These copies leave out some clones; in studies compared against another copy, an unresolved V gene accounts for under half, and the cause of the remainder is not known. A total of hundreds of thousands of clones appear in this sample, 75% to 90% of them only once. The ten most abundant clones make up 2% to 3% of the sample. Material for sequencing was PBMCs or T cells enriched from blood (not recorded which). Source of these receptors: a woman aged 18-29 years who had recovered from COVID-19.

The V and J genes are TRBV27 and TRBJ1-1, with 7 bases identical to TRBD1. The CDR3 sequence is 14 residues long. V shed 6 bases and J 11 bases; nucleotides not matched to a gene: 15. CDR1 is MNHEY, CDR2 SMNVEV, per germline (reference sequence). CDR3 coding DNA: TGTGCCAGCAGGGTGACAGGGTCTATCATTCCGGCTTTCTTT. This translates into CASRVTGSIIPAFF.

V is TRBV9 and J is TRBJ1-2; D call uncertain. The CDR3 covers 14 residues. The V gene's germline CDR1 is SGDLS and CDR2 YYNGEE. With 3 bases removed from V and 7 bases from J, the gap between germline ends came to 16 bases. The CDR3 DNA reads as TGTGCCAGCAGCGCGGGAATCCCGATAGGTGGCTACACCTTC. The encoded protein is CASSAGIPIGGYTF. Based on the CDR3 plus reference TRBV9 and TRBJ1-2, the full variable domain is DSGVTQTPKHLITATGQRVTLRCSPRSGDLSVYWYQQSLDQGLQFLIQYYNGEERAKGNILERFSAQQFPDLHSELNLSSLELGDSALYFCASSAGIPIGGYTFGSGTRLTVV.

The J gene is TRBJ1-2, the V gene TRBV5-1, with TRBD1 matching 8 bases. The germline V gene has CDR1 SGHRS and CDR2 YFSETQ. CDR3 length: 16 amino acids. The junction had 12 bases not matched to a gene; V was cut back by 2 bases and J by 6 bases. For the CDR3, the DNA is TGCGCCAGCAGCTTAAACCCCCAGGGGGCTAATCATGGCTACACCTTC. This codes for CASSLNPQGANHGYTF. The complete variable domain, with remaining parts taken from reference TRBV5-1 and TRBJ1-2, reads KAGVTQTPRYLIKTRGQQVTLSCSPISGHRSVSWYQQTPGQGLQFLFEYFSETQRNKGNFPGRFSGRQFSNSRSEMNVSTLELGDSALYLCASSLNPQGANHGYTFGSGTRLTVV.

This clone was observed a single time. The chain has TRBV9 and TRBJ2-4, with a weak D call TRBD2 (5 bases). The CDR3 is 16 amino acids. V was cut by 3 bases and J by 6 bases, with 19 bases left in between. Germline CDR1 is SGDLS and CDR2 is YYNGEE. CDR3 amino acids: CASSAKEDALGNIQYF. The CDR3 DNA follows: TGTGCCAGCAGCGCGAAGGAGGACGCCCTGGGAAACATTCAGTACTTC.

This sequence joins TRBV7-2 and TRBJ1-2, with 9 nucleotides matching TRBD1. The junction had 4 bases not matched to a gene; V was cut back by 1 base and J by 10 bases. From germline, CDR1 is SGHTA and CDR2 FQGNSA. This CDR3 is 13 amino acids long. DNA for the CDR3: TGTGCCAGCAGCTTAGATTACAGGGGGCTCTACACCTTC. It encodes CASSLDYRGLYTF.

The chain is built from TRBV7-2 and TRBJ1-2; 8 positions match TRBD1. Germline lookup yields CDR1 SGHTA and CDR2 FQGNSA. CDR3 length equals 14 residues. Trimming took 5 bases from V and 6 from J; bases not matched to a gene: 8. In DNA, the CDR3 is TGTGCCAGCAGCAAGGACAGGGCAAGGGATGGCTACACCTTC. It encodes CASSKDRARDGYTF.

This chain uses TRBV4-2 with TRBJ1-2, with TRBD1 matching 10 bases. CDR3 size: 16 residues. With 1 base clipped from V and 0 bases from J, the junction kept 2 bases outside the gene matches. Germline V CDR1 and CDR2: LGHNA, YNFKEQ. CDR3 amino acids: CASSQGTGGSNYGYTF. CDR3 coding DNA: TGTGCCAGCAGCCAAGGGACAGGGGGGTCTAACTATGGCTACACCTTC.

The V gene is TRBV11-2, the J gene TRBJ1-2; D unclear. Per germline, CDR1 SGHAT and CDR2 FQNNGV. The CDR3 is 17 amino acids. The V end was cut by 5 bases, the J end by 7 bases, with 26 bases between. CDR3 nucleotide sequence: TGTGCCAGCAGCCCCCGAGGTCACGGCTCAACCTTACCTGGCTACACCTTC. Amino acids: CASSPRGHGSTLPGYTF.

The chain employs TRBV5-1 and TRBJ2-7; D unresolved. The germline V and J ends were trimmed by 1 base and 3 bases, with 5 bases remaining between them. From germline, CDR1 is SGHRS and CDR2 YFSETQ. The CDR3 extends over 12 amino acids. The CDR3 reads CASSLRSYEQYF. CDR3 nucleotides: TGCGCCAGCAGCTTGAGGAGCTACGAGCAGTACTTC.

The chain has TRBV7-8 and TRBJ2-5; the D gene is possibly TRBD2 (5 bases). V lost 8 bases, J lost 0 bases, and 25 bases lay in between. Per the germline V gene, CDR1 is SGHVS and CDR2 is FQNEAQ. The CDR3 runs to 18 residues. The CDR3 nucleotides read TGTGCCAGCCTTTCACGGGAAGCTCACCTATCGTACCAAGAGACCCAGTACTTC. Amino acid sequence: CASLSREAHLSYQETQYF.

CDR3 bases: TGTGCCAGAAGCTTACAACGACTAGCGGGGGGGCAAAAGCCCGAGACCCAGTACTTC. As protein: CARSLQRLAGGQKPETQYF. V gene TRBV5-3 combines with J gene TRBJ2-5; 14 bases agree with TRBD2. TRBV5-3 is an ORF, with its function uncertain. V trimming: 2 bases; J trimming: 5 bases; junction bases outside the gene matches: 14. The CDR3 extends over 19 amino acids.

The V call is TRBV5-4, the J call TRBJ2-7; TRBD1 matches 8 bases. The germline V gene encodes CDR1 SGHNT and CDR2 YYREEE (reference sequence). There are 14 residues in the CDR3. The V and J ends lost 5 bases and 3 bases, in that order; junction bases with no gene match: 7. The DNA for the CDR3 is TGTGCCAGCAGTCGGGGACAGGCGAACTACGAGCAGTACTTC. Translation: CASSRGQANYEQYF. The whole variable domain, filled in from reference TRBV5-4 and TRBJ2-7, reads ETGVTQSPTHLIKTRGQQVTLRCSSQSGHNTVSWYQQALGQGPQFIFQYYREEENGRGNFPPRFSGLQFPNYSSELNVNALELDDSALYLCASSRGQANYEQYFGPGTRLTVT.

The chain has TRBV6-5 and TRBJ2-1, with 12 bases aligning to TRBD1. CDR3 size: 15 residues. CDR1 and CDR2 (germline): MNHEY, SVGAGI. With V trimmed by 6 bases and J by 9 bases, 9 bases remained unmatched. The CDR3 is CASSLSGTGGLEQFF. The CDR3 DNA reads as TGTGCCAGCAGCCTCTCCGGGACAGGGGGCCTTGAGCAGTTCTTC.

V and J are TRBV9 and TRBJ1-2; D unclear. Germline V lookup: CDR1 SGDLS, CDR2 YYNGEE. This CDR3 has 13 amino acids. Trimming removed 0 bases from V and 6 bases from J, with 9 bases in between. In DNA, the CDR3 is TGTGCCAGCAGCGTAGACGGGTGGAATGGCTACACCTTC. This sequence encodes CASSVDGWNGYTF.

This chain links TRBV9 with TRBJ2-7; 10 positions match TRBD1. The V gene end was trimmed by 4 bases and the J gene end by 6 bases; junction bases not matched to a gene: 7. The CDR3 loop spans 14 amino acids. CDR1 is SGDLS, CDR2 YYNGEE, per germline. The CDR3 loop reads CASSRDRGPREQYF. CDR3 in DNA: TGTGCCAGCAGCAGAGACAGGGGGCCGCGCGAGCAGTACTTC.

This clone was seen a single time. V is TRBV7-9 and J is TRBJ1-6; tentatively, D is TRBD1 (5 bases). The V end was cut by 4 bases, the J end by 7 bases, with 14 bases between. The CDR3 is 15 residues long. Germline V gene lookup returns CDR1 SEHNR and CDR2 FQNEAQ (reference sequence). The DNA for the CDR3 is TGTGCCAGCAGCTCAGACAGAGTCTTCAATTCACCCCTCCACTTT. Translation: CASSSDRVFNSPLHF.

The rearrangement joins TRBV5-4 to TRBJ2-7, with 7 bases matching TRBD1. The trim removed 2 bases at V and 3 bases at J, leaving 5 bases unmatched. CDR3 length: 14 amino acids. Germline lookup yields CDR1 SGHNT and CDR2 YYREEE (reference sequence). CDR3 loop: CASSFGTASYEQYF. In DNA, the CDR3 is TGTGCCAGCAGCTTCGGGACAGCGAGCTACGAGCAGTACTTC.

V and J are TRBV19 and TRBJ1-1, with D perhaps TRBD1 (5 bases). Germline V gives CDR1 LNHDA, CDR2 SQIVND (reference sequence). With 2 bases removed from V and 1 base from J, the gap between germline ends came to 11 bases. The CDR3 contains 15 residues. The CDR3 spells CASSISRQTNTEAFF. CDR3 bases: TGTGCCAGTAGTATATCCCGACAGACGAACACTGAAGCTTTCTTT.

The gene calls are TRBV6-2 or TRBV6-3 and TRBJ2-5, with 11 bases aligning to TRBD2. CDR1 is MNHEY, CDR2 SVGEGT, per germline. Trimming cost V 4 bases and J 0 bases; bases outside gene matches: 10. The CDR3 has 18 amino acids. The CDR3 reads CASSFPSGGRSDQETQYF. As DNA, the CDR3 is TGTGCCAGCAGTTTTCCTAGCGGGGGGCGGTCCGACCAAGAGACCCAGTACTTC.

This clone was seen a few times. The gene calls are TRBV18 and TRBJ1-2; possibly TRBD1 for D (5 bases). Germline CDR1 and CDR2: KGHSH and LQKENI. V dropped 3 bases and J dropped 1 base, with 12 bases sitting between them. This CDR3 comprises 15 residues. The CDR3 bases are TGTGCCAGCTCACCGTCCAGGGACTATAACTATGGCTACACCTTC. Translating gives CASSPSRDYNYGYTF.

This rearrangement joins TRBV12-2 to TRBJ2-7; whether TRBD2, the table's D call, matches the DNA was not checked. TRBV12-2 is a pseudogene segment. The CDR3 totals 16 residues. The CDR3 spells CASRLELSGGSYEQYF. For the CDR3, the DNA is TGTGCAAGTCGCTTAGAACTAAGCGGGGGCTCCTACGAGCAGTACTTC.

This chain links TRBV6-5 with TRBJ1-6; 7 nucleotides line up with TRBD1. Trimming took 5 bases from V and 7 from J; bases not matched to a gene: 5. Germline V gene data show CDR1 as MNHEY and CDR2 as SVGAGI. The CDR3 is made up of 14 amino acids. The CDR3 sequence is CASSTGADNSPLHF. The DNA of the CDR3 is TGTGCCAGCAGTACAGGGGCGGACAATTCACCCCTCCACTTT.

CDR3 sequence (DNA): TGTGCCAGCAGTACAAATTCACCCCTCCACTTT. This translates into CASSTNSPLHF. The rearrangement uses TRBV6-5 and TRBJ1-6, with D uncertain. This CDR3 has 11 amino acids. Germline lookup yields CDR1 MNHEY and CDR2 SVGAGI. Trimming took 5 bases from V and 7 from J, leaving 3 bases between them.

This rearrangement joins TRBV10-2 to TRBJ2-7; the D gene is possibly TRBD2 (5 bases). This CDR3 is 15 amino acids long. Germline CDR1 is WSHSY and CDR2 is SAAADI. Trimming removed 0 bases at V and 0 bases at J, with 9 bases between. The CDR3 region is CASSESWRSSYEQYF. As DNA, the CDR3 is TGCGCCAGCAGTGAGTCGTGGAGGAGCTCCTACGAGCAGTACTTC.

The chain carries TRBV27 and TRBJ2-5, with 12 bases matching TRBD1. V dropped 6 bases and J dropped 5; count of bases not matched to a gene: 7. This CDR3 spans 15 amino acids. CDR1 MNHEY and CDR2 SMNVEV come from the germline V gene (reference sequence). Written as DNA, the CDR3 is TGTGCCAGCAGCCCCACGGGACAGGGGGCCGAGACCCAGTACTTC. It codes for CASSPTGQGAETQYF.

This chain joins TRBV15 and TRBJ2-3; 9 bases map to TRBD2. V lost 1 base and J lost 2; bases outside the gene matches: 10. The CDR3 loop spans 18 amino acids. CDR1 is LNHNV and CDR2 is YYDKDF in the germline V gene (reference sequence). CDR3 amino acids: CATSRGSSGDLYTDTQYF. In DNA, the CDR3 is TGTGCCACCAGCAGAGGTTCTAGCGGGGACCTTTACACAGATACGCAGTATTTT.